The TCR beta chain under discussion was sequenced for a study of long-term antiretroviral therapy in people with HIV. Study context: The earliest specimens came about a decade ahead of the 2015 immediate-ART recommendation.

A note on this clone: Its antigen is not identified.

The assay, immunoSEQ v3.0, was run at survey level. Clones were sequenced by immunoSEQ multiplex PCR, and TCRdb holds only the in-frame ones, with some missing. The table includes some 24,000 clones, 70% to 85% detected once. In the United States, treatment was given to all participants with HIV. Germline CDR1 reads LNHDA; CDR2 reads SQIVND (reference sequence). CDR3 length equals 14 residues. Regarding the study as a whole: Once patients were on ART, diversity went higher but still fell short of transplant donor controls. Clones that had undergone expansion before ART prevailed in the repertoire throughout all time points.

The receptor was derived from a man aged 30 to 39 with HIV. Sequences were derived from unsorted PBMCs, sampled 0.7 years before starting antiretroviral therapy. J is TRBJ1-1 and V is TRBV19; 8 bases map to TRBD1. In DNA form, the CDR3 reads TGTGCGACAGGACAGGGTTTGGGGAACACTGAAGCTTTCTTT. Protein sequence: CATGQGLGNTEAFF.